The T cell receptor (beta chain) described here comes from a study of blood T cell repertoires in COVID-19. On the study more broadly: T cells, B-cell-depleted T cells, or PBMCs supplied cDNA or gDNA.

J gave up 4 bases and V 2 bases, and 4 bases lay outside the gene matches. The CDR3 length is 14 residues. Per the germline V gene, CDR1 is MNHEY and CDR2 is SMNVEV (reference sequence). Authors' data handling: The authors estimated nucleated cell counts from reference gene primer amplification. Only in-frame clones appear in the TCRdb table, and some are missing; sequencing was by immunoSEQ multiplex PCR. V and J calls and clone size are copied from that table; D and trimming were computed from the DNA. The sample records about 80,000 clones, roughly 89% being singletons. This TCR derives from a man aged 50 or older with acute or convalescent COVID-19. The chain combines TRBV27 with TRBJ1-1, with TRBD1 matching over 7 bases. Sequenced input: peripheral blood. The DNA for the CDR3 is TGTGCCAGCAGTTTAGTAGGGGGCGGCACTGAAGCTTTCTTT. Protein: CASSLVGGGTEAFF.